One T cell receptor beta chain is described in this entry. The antigen remains unidentified. Losses at the gene ends were 4 bases for V and 3 bases for J; bases not matched to a gene: 6. The CDR3 sequence is 15 residues long. The source of the sample is a study of CD8 T cells in ankylosing spondylitis. Study outcomes and limitations: A motif of 7 to 9 highly homologous TCR beta variants was seen as apparently characteristic of ankylosing spondylitis blood.

TCRdb re-called the 5' RACE reads through MiXCR, storing one row per CDR3 protein. Here the sample spans 330,000 or so distinct CDR3 sequences, approximately 8% being singletons. The receptor's source is a male donor with ankylosing spondylitis. Material for sequencing was blood, either unsorted or a sorted T cell fraction (not recorded which). The V call is TRBV12-3 or TRBV12-4, the J call TRBJ2-7; 10 nucleotides match TRBD1. The CDR3 nucleotides read TGTGCCAGCAGTTCCTCGGGGACAGGGGACTACGAGCAGTACTTC. Amino acid sequence: CASSSSGTGDYEQYF.